These 7 T cell receptor beta chains were all obtained from the same sample, sequenced in a study of T cell responses to AZD1222 COVID-19 vaccine. TCRdb keeps only in-frame clones here, not all; method: immunoSEQ multiplex PCR. The data hold roughly 35,000 clones, with 85% to 90% observed a single time. The material was peripheral blood, obtained 28 days after the second AZD1222 dose. The receptor source for this set is an adult who received the AZD1222 COVID-19 vaccine.

This clone was detected a few times. The chain employs TRBV28 and TRBJ1-1; 8 nucleotides line up with TRBD1. Germline-derived CDR1 and CDR2 are MDHEN and SYDVKM. This CDR3 is built from 15 residues. The V and J ends lost 9 bases and 5 bases, in that order; junction bases with no gene match: 14. For the CDR3, the DNA is TGTGCCAGTTTCTTTAACAGGGGGAGAGGTACTGAAGCTTTCTTT. This sequence encodes CASFFNRGRGTEAFF.

This chain links TRBV19 with TRBJ2-1; D is possibly TRBD1 or TRBD2 (5 bases each). V shed 3 bases and J shed 6 bases, with 9 bases lying between them. CDR3 length: 13 residues. From germline, CDR1 is LNHDA and CDR2 SQIVND (reference sequence). This CDR3 is CASSISGSNEQFF. CDR3 nucleotide sequence: TGTGCCAGTAGTATTTCAGGGAGCAATGAGCAGTTCTTC.

This clone has more than one count but fewer than ten. The V call is TRBV6-5, the J call TRBJ1-4; no clear D gene. V was shortened by 6 bases and J by 8 bases, with 16 bases between the two germline ends. Germline V CDR1 and CDR2: MNHEY, SVGAGI. The CDR3 is 14 residues long. For the CDR3, the DNA is TGTGCCAGCAGACACGGGCTCCGGGAGGAAAAACTGTTTTTT. It codes for CASRHGLREEKLFF.

The chain carries TRBV5-1 and TRBJ1-3; 7 nucleotides align to TRBD1. CDR1 SGHRS and CDR2 YFSETQ come from the germline V gene. The CDR3 consists of 14 residues. The junction had 4 bases not matched to a gene; V was cut back by 4 bases and J by 3 bases. CDR3 region: CASSMGTDGNTIYF. DNA of the CDR3: TGCGCCAGCAGCATGGGGACAGATGGAAACACCATATATTTT.

The chain links TRBV2 to TRBJ1-5; D is ambiguous. Germline lookup yields CDR1 SNHLY and CDR2 FYNNEI. The CDR3 has 15 residues. V was trimmed by 4 bases and J by 2 bases, leaving 12 bases between them. This chain's CDR3 is CASSGMGTGNQPQHF. The CDR3 DNA sequence: TGTGCCAGCAGTGGGATGGGTACGGGCAATCAGCCCCAGCATTTT.

This chain joins TRBV7-9 and TRBJ2-5; no firm D call. The CDR3 consists of 13 residues. V lost 0 bases, J lost 4 bases, and 6 bases lay in between. Germline assignment: CDR1 SEHNR and CDR2 FQNEAQ (reference sequence). This CDR3 reads CASSLAGSETQYF. The CDR3 DNA reads as TGTGCCAGCAGCTTAGCCGGGTCAGAGACCCAGTACTTC.

This clone is a singleton in its sample. The chain has TRBV7-9 and TRBJ1-3; D is ambiguous. V lost 5 bases, J lost 6 bases, and 8 bases lay in between. This CDR3 has 12 amino acids. CDR1 and CDR2 from the germline V gene are SEHNR and FQNEAQ (reference sequence). This chain's CDR3 is CASSPPPNTIYF. The CDR3 nucleotides are TGTGCCAGCAGCCCCCCCCCAAACACCATATATTTT.